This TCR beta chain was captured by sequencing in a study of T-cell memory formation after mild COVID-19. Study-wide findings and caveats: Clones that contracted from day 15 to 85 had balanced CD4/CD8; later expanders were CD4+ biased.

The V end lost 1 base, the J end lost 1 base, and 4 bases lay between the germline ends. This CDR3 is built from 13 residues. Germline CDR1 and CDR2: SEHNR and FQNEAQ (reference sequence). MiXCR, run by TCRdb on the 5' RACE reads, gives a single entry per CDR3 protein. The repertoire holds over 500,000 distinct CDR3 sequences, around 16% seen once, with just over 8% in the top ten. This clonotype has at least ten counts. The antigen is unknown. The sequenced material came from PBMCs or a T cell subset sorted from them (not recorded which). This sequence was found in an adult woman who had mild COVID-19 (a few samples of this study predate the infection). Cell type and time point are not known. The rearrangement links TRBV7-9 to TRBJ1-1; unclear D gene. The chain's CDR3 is CASSLGANTEAFF. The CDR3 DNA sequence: TGTGCCAGCAGCTTAGGGGCGAACACTGAAGCTTTCTTT. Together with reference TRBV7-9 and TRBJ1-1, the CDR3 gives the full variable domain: DTGVSQNPRHKITKRGQNVTFRCDPISEHNRLYWYRQTLGQGPEFLTYFQNEAQLEKSRLLSDRFSAERPKGSFSTLEIQRTEQGDSAMYLCASSLGANTEAFFGQGTRLTVV.